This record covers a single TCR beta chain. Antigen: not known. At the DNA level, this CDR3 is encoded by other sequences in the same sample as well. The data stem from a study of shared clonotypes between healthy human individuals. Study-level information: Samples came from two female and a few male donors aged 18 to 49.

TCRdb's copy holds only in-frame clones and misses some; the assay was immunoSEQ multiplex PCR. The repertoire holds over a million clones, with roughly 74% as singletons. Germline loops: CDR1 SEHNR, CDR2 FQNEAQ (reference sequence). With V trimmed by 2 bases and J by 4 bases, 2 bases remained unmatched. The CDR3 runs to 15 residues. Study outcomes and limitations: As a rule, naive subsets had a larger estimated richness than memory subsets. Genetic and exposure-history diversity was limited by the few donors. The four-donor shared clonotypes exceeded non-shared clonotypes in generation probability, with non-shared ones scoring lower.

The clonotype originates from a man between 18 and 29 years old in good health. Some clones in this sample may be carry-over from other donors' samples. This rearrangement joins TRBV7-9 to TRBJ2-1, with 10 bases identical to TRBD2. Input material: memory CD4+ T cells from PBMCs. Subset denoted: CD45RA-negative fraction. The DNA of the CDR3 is TGTGCCAGCAGCTTATTACTAGCGGGATACAATGAGCAGTTCTTC. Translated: CASSLLLAGYNEQFF. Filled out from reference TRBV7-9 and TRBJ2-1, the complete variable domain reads DTGVSQNPRHKITKRGQNVTFRCDPISEHNRLYWYRQTLGQGPEFLTYFQNEAQLEKSRLLSDRFSAERPKGSFSTLEIQRTEQGDSAMYLCASSLLLAGYNEQFFGPGTRLTVL.